The clone carrying this T cell receptor beta chain turned up a few times. This entry is derived from a study of naive and memory T cell subsets. Trimming took 4 bases from V and 9 from J; bases not matched to a gene: 7. This CDR3 comprises 14 residues. Per the germline V gene, CDR1 is SGHRS and CDR2 is YFSETQ. TCR cDNA received a 3' ligated oligonucleotide that carried a UMI. Four PCR rounds used nested alpha and beta constant region primers plus the SP2 primer. TCRdb analysed the 5' RACE reads with MiXCR anew, one entry per CDR3 protein. In the table there are tens of thousands of distinct CDR3 sequences, 6.5% to 8.5% of which are singletons.

This sequence joins TRBV5-1 and TRBJ1-5, with TRBD1 matching over 10 bases. The clonotype was recovered from a female donor in good health. CDR3 sequence: CASSDGDRGMPQHF. For the CDR3, the DNA is TGCGCCAGCAGCGACGGGGACAGGGGCATGCCCCAGCATTTT.